This T cell receptor (beta chain) was profiled in a study of blood T cell repertoires in COVID-19 (dated by TCRdb to 2020 to 2022). About the investigation overall: Samples from collaborators originated in the United States, Italy and Spain and spanned both the acute and convalescent phases of COVID-19. The material from the prospective study consisted of cDNA or gDNA derived from T cells, B-cell-depleted T cells, or PBMCs. The dataset comprised deeply sampled blood TCRbeta repertoires from subjects exposed to, actively infected with, or recovered from COVID-19. The repertoires were released in a freely available public database intended as a resource for research on the immune response to SARS-CoV-2. Samples were obtained from the ongoing ImmuneRACE study (first 160 participants) and from 1,000 to 1,500 subjects provided by 6 global collaborators. Sample metadata almost always included a de-identified subject ID, COVID-19 status, age in years and sex. HLA class I and class II types, where available, came from metadata supplied by the sample provider rather than from assay-based typing. What the research found in general, with its limitations: The amount of clinical and demographic metadata varied by source and participant and was provided uncurated.

From a lookup of the germline V gene, CDR1 and CDR2 are MDHEN and SYDVKM. V drops 3 bases and J drops 5 bases, leaving 14 bases in between. The CDR3 starts with the cysteine, ends with the phenylalanine, and has 16 residues. CDR3 DNA only is kept here, 48 bases in frame from base 1. TCRbeta CDR3 regions were amplified from genomic DNA by means of the immunoSEQ Assay, a bias-controlled multiplex PCR. The study's processing was this. The number of nucleated cells in each sample was estimated by amplification of reference gene primers within the assay. Sequence reads were collapsed and filtered to measure the absolute abundance of every unique TCRbeta CDR3 rearrangement. For each sample, productive Simpson clonality was calculated by taking the square root of Simpson's diversity index across productive rearrangements. TCRdb's version of the immuneACCESS table is confined to in-frame rearrangements and falls short of the full clone set. An unresolved V gene accounts for under half of the shortfall where checked; the remainder is of unknown origin. Clonal size and the V and J genes are those of that table, whereas D and trimming came from the DNA. Here the sample has about 300,000 clones; about 91% occur a single time. The ten top clones hold roughly 7% of the sample.

Another Seattle source contributed samples from volunteer blood donors who had recovered from COVID-19. Each collaborating institution followed its own protocols to collect whole blood in K2EDTA tubes. For TCRbeta analysis, collaborators shipped samples as frozen whole blood, isolated PBMCs, or DNA extracted from either of those sample types. In the case of this clone: What antigen it recognizes has not been identified. It has no much larger one-base neighbor in the sample; base qualities were not kept.

The clonotype comes from a woman aged 25-40 years who had recovered from COVID-19. Sequencing was done on a sample of peripheral blood. The chain uses TRBV28 and TRBJ1-6, with the D segment identity uncertain. The CDR3 loop reads CASSLSWTVHNSPLHF. The nucleotide sequence reads as follows: TGTGCCAGCAGTTTGAGTTGGACTGTTCATAATTCACCCCTCCACTTT.